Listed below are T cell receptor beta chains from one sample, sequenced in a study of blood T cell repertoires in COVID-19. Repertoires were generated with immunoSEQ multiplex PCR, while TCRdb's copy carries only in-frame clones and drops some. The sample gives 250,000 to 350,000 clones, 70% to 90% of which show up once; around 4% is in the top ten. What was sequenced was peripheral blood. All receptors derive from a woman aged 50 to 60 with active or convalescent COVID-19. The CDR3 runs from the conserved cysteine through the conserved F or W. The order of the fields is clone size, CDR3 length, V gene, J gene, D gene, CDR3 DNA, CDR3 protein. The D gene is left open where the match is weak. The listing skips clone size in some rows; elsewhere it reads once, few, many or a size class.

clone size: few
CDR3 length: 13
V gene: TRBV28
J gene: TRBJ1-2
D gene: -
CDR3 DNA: TGTGCCAGCAGTTTCCCCGACAGAGCCTCCTACACCTTC
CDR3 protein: CASSFPDRASYTF

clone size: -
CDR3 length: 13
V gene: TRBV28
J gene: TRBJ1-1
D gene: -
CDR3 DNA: TGTGCCAGCAGTTTGGGGACAACCTCGGAAGCTTTCTTT
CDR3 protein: CASSLGTTSEAFF

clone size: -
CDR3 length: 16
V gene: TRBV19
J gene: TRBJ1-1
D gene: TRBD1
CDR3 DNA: TGTGCCAGTAGAAACCAGGGGGCAAGGACGAACACTGAAGCTTTCTTT
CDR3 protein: CASRNQGARTNTEAFF

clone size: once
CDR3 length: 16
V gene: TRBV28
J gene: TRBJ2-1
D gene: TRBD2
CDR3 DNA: TGTGCCAGCAGTTTACCCCGTGCGGGAGCTAGCAATGAGCAGTTCTTC
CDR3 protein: CASSLPRAGASNEQFF

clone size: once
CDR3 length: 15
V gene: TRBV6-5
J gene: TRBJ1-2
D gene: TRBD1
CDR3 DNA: TGTGCCAGCAGTTCAGGACAGGGGAGATGGTATGGCTACACCTTC
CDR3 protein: CASSSGQGRWYGYTF

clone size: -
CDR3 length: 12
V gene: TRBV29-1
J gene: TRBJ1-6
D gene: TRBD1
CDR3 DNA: TGCAGCGTGAGACAGGGGGAATCACCCCTCCACTTT
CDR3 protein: CSVRQGESPLHF

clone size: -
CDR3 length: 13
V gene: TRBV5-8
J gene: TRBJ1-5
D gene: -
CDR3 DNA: TGTGCCAGCAGCTTGGGGAGGGATCAGCCCCAGCATTTT
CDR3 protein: CASSLGRDQPQHF

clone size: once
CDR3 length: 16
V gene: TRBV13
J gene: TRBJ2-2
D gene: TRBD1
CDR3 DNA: TGTGCCAGCAGCTCCGACAGGGGGCGGTTCACCGGGGAGCTGTTTTTT
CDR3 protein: CASSSDRGRFTGELFF

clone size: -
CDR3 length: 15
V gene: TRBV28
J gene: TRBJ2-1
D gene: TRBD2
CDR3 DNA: TGTGCCAGTAGCAGCGTCGGGGGGTTATACAATGAGCAGTTCTTC
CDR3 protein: CASSSVGGLYNEQFF

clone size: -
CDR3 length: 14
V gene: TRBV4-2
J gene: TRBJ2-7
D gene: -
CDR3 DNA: TGTGCCAGCAGCCAAGCGGGACTCACCTACGAGCAGTACTTC
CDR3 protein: CASSQAGLTYEQYF

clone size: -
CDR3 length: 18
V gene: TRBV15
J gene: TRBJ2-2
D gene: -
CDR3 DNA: TGTGCCACCAGCCCTCCTCATCTGTGGGGCACGAACACCGGGGAGCTGTTTTTT
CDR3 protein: CATSPPHLWGTNTGELFF

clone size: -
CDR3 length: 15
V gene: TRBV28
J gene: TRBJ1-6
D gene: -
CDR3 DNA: TGTGCCAGCAGAACCGGGGGGGGGTCGGTTTCACCCCTCCACTTT
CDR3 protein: CASRTGGGSVSPLHF

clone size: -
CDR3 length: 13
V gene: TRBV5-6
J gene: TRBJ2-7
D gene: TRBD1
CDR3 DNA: TGTGCCAGCAGCCGAGGACAGGGCTACGAGCAGTACTTC
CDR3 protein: CASSRGQGYEQYF

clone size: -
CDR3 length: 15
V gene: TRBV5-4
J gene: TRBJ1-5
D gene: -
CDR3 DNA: TGTGCCAGCAGCCCAGGTGTAGGGGATAACCAGCCCCAGCATTTT
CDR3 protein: CASSPGVGDNQPQHF

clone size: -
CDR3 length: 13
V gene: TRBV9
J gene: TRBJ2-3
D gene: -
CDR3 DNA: TGTGCCAGCAGCGTAGAGGGAGGGGGGACTCCTTTTTTT
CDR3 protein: CASSVEGGGTPFF

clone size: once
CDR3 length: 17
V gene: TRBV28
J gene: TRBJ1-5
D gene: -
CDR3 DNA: TGTGCCAGCAGTTTATTGGTGTCGGGAAAAAGCAATCAGCCCCAGCATTTT
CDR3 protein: CASSLLVSGKSNQPQHF

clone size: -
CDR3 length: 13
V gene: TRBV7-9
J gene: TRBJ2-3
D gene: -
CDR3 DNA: TGTGCCAGCAGCGAAACTAGCACAGATACGCAGTATTTT
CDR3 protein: CASSETSTDTQYF

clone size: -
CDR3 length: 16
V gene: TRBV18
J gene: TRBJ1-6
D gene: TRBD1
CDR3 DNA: TGTGCCAGCTCACCGGGGACAGCCCTAAATAATTCACCCCTCCACTTT
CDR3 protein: CASSPGTALNNSPLHF

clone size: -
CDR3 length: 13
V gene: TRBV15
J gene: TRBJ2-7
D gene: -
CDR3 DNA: TGTGCCACCAGCAGAGATAAGGAGTCGGAGCAGTACTTC
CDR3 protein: CATSRDKESEQYF

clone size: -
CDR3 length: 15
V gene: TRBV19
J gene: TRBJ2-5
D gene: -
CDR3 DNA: TGTGCCAGTAACTCAATCACGGGGTCCCTAGAGACCCAGTACTTC
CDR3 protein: CASNSITGSLETQYF

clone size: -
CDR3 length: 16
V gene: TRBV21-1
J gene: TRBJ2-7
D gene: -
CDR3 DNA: TGTGCCAGCAGCAACAGGAGTCTAGCGGGAGCTTACGAGCAGTACTTC
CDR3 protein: CASSNRSLAGAYEQYF

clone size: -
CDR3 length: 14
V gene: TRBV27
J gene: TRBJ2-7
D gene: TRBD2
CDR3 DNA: TGTGCCAGCACCCCAGCGGGAGCCCCCTACGAGCAGTACTTC
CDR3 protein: CASTPAGAPYEQYF

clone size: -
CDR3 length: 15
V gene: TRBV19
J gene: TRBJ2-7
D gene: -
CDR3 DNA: TGTGCCACGACGCCAGGGGTCCGTTACACTTACGAGCAGTACTTC
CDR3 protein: CATTPGVRYTYEQYF

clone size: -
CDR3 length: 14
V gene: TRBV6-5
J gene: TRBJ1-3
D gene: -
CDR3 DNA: TGTGCCAGCAGTTACAAGGGGAAGGGAAACACCATATATTTT
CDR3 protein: CASSYKGKGNTIYF

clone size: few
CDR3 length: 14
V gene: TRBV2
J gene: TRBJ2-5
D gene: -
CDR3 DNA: TGTGCCAGCAGCGCAGGACACTACCAAGAGACCCAGTACTTC
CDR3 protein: CASSAGHYQETQYF

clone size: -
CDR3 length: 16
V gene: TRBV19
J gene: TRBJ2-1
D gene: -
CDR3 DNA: TGTGCCAGTAGTATAAGTGGGGGCCGCGTATCCAATGAGCAGTTCTTC
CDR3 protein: CASSISGGRVSNEQFF

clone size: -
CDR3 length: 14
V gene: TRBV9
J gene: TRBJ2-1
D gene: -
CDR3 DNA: TGTGCCAGCAGCGTTGCTCCCCTAAGTTATGAGCAGTTCTTC
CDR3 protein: CASSVAPLSYEQFF

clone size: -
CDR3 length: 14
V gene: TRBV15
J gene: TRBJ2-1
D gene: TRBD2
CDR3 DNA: TGTGCCACCGCCTCAGGCGGGAGGGGGAATGAGCAGTTCTTC
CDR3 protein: CATASGGRGNEQFF

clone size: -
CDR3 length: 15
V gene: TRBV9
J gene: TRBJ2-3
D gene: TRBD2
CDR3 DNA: TGTGCCAGCAGACAGACTAGCGGAAGCACAGATACGCAGTATTTT
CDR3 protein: CASRQTSGSTDTQYF

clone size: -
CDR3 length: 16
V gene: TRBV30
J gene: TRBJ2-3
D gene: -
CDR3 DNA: TGTGCCTGGACCACCCTCCCGGTGGTCCGCACAGATACGCAGTATTTT
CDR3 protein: CAWTTLPVVRTDTQYF

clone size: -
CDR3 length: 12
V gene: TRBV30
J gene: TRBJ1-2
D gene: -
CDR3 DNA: TGTGCCTGGAGCAGCGGGTCAAAGGGCTACACCTTC
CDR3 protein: CAWSSGSKGYTF

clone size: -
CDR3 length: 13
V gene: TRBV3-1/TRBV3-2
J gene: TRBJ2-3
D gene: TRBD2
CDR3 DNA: TGTGCCAGCAGCCCCCATGCAACTAGCGTACAGTATTTT
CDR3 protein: CASSPHATSVQYF

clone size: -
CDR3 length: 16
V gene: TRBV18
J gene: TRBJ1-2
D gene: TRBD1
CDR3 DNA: TGTGCCAGCGCTCCGGGACAGGGGGCCCTTAGTCGTGGCTACACCTTC
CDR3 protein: CASAPGQGALSRGYTF

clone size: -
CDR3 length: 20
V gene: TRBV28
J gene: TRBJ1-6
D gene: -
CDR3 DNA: TGTGCCAGCACCCACTCCCAGGACAGCCCTCGGTGCTCCTATAATTCACCCCTCCACTTT
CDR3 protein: CASTHSQDSPRCSYNSPLHF

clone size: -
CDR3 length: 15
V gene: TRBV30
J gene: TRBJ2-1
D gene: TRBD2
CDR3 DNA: TGTGCCTGGAGTGTACGAGGCGGGAGGGGGGATGAGCAGTTCTTC
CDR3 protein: CAWSVRGGRGDEQFF

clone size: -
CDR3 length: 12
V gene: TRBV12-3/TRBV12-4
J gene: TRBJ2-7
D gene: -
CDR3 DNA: TGTGCCAGCAGTTTAATCGGTTACGAGCAGTACTTC
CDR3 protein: CASSLIGYEQYF

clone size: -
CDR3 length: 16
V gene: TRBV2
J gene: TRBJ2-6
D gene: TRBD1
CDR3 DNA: TGTGCCAGCAGTGAAATAGGGGGCACTGGGGCCAACGTCCTGACTTTC
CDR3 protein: CASSEIGGTGANVLTF

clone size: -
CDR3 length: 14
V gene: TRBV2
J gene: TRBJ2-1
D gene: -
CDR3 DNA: TGTGCCAGCAGTGAAGGACACGTTAGCGTGGAGCAGTTCTTC
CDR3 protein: CASSEGHVSVEQFF

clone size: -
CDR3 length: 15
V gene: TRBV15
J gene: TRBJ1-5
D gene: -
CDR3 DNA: TGTGCCACCAGCAGAGATGGTCGGTCCAATCAGCCCCAGCATTTT
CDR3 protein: CATSRDGRSNQPQHF

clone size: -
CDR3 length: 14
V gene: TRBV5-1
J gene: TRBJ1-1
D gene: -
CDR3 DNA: TGCGCCAGCAGCTTAAACACGTTGAACACTGAAGCTTTCTTT
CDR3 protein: CASSLNTLNTEAFF

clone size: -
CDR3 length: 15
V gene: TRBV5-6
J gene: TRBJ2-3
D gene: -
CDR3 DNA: TGTGCCGCCGACGTGGGAGAAGCCTGCACAGATACGCAGTATTTT
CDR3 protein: CAADVGEACTDTQYF

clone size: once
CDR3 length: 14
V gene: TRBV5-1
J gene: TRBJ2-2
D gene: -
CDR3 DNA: TGCGCCAGCAGCTTGGGGGGACTCAGCGGGGAGCTGTTTTTT
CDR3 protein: CASSLGGLSGELFF

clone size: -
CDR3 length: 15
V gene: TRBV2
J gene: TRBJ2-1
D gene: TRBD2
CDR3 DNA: TGTGCCAGCAGACCGGGACTAGGGGCCTACAATGAGCAGTTCTTC
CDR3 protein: CASRPGLGAYNEQFF

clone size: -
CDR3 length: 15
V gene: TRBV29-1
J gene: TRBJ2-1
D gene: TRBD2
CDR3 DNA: TGCAGCGTTGAAGTCCAAACTAGCGGTTACAATGAGCAGTTCTTC
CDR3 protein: CSVEVQTSGYNEQFF

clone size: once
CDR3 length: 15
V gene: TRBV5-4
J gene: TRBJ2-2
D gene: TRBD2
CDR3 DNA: TGTGCCAGCAGCCCCTTAGCGGGGAACACCGGGGAGCTGTTTTTT
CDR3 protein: CASSPLAGNTGELFF

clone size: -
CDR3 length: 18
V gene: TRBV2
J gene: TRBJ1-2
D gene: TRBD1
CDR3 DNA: TGTGCCAGCAGTGAACCCGGACAGGGATTAAGGCCTAACTATGGCTACACCTTC
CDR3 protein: CASSEPGQGLRPNYGYTF

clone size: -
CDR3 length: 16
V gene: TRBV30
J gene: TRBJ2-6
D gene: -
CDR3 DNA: TGTGCCGGAGGGGGCCGCCTGTTCTCTGGGGCCAACGTCCTGACTTTC
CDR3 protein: CAGGGRLFSGANVLTF

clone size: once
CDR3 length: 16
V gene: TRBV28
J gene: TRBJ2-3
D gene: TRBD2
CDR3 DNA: TGTGCCAGCAGTGGTCCGGGACTAGCGGGAGATAATACGCAGTATTTT
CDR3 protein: CASSGPGLAGDNTQYF

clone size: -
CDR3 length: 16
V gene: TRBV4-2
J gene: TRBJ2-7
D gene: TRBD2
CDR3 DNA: TGTGCCAGCAGCCAAACTAGCGGGAGTGGGCAATACGAGCAGTACTTC
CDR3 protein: CASSQTSGSGQYEQYF

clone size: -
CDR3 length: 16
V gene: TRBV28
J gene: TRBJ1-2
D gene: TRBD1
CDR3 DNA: TGTGCCAGCAGTAGCGGACAGGCCTCGGGACCCCGTGGCTACACCTTC
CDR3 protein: CASSSGQASGPRGYTF

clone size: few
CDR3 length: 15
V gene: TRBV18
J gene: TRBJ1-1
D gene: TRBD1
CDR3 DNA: TGTGCCAGCTCACCCTTGGAGGGGGCAAGCACTGAAGCTTTCTTT
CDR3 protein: CASSPLEGASTEAFF

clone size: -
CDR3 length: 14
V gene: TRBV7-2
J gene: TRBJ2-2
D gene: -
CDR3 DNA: TGTGCCAGCAGCTTAGTGGGGGCCACCGGGGAGCTGTTTTTT
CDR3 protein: CASSLVGATGELFF

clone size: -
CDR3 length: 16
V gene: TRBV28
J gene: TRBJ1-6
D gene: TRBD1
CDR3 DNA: TGTGCCAGCAGTTTGGCCCCGACAGGGACAGGTTCACCCCTCCACTTT
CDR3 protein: CASSLAPTGTGSPLHF

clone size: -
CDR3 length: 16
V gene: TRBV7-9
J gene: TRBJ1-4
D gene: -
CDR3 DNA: TGTGCCAGCAGCCCTCACGAGAAGGGGACTAATGAAAAACTGTTTTTT
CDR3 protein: CASSPHEKGTNEKLFF

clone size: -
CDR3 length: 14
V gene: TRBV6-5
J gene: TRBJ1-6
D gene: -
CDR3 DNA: TGTGCCAGCAGTTACGAGGGCGATAATTCACCCCTCCACTTT
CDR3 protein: CASSYEGDNSPLHF

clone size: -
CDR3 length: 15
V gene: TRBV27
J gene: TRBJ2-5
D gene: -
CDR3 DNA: TGTGCCAGCAGTTTACTCGCTAGGGGACAAGAGACCCAGTACTTC
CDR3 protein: CASSLLARGQETQYF

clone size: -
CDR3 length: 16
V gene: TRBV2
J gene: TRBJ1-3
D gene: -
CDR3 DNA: TGTGCCAGCGGGACTATAGACAGCTTATCTGGAAACACCATATATTTT
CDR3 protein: CASGTIDSLSGNTIYF

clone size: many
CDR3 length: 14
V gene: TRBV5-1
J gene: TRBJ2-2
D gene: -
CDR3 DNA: TGCGCCAGCAGCTTGCAGGGGAACACCGGGGAGCTGTTTTTT
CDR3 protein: CASSLQGNTGELFF

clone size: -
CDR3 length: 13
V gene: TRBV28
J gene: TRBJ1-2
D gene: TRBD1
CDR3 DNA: TGTGCCAGCAGTTCCGGACAGGACTATGGCTACACCTTC
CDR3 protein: CASSSGQDYGYTF